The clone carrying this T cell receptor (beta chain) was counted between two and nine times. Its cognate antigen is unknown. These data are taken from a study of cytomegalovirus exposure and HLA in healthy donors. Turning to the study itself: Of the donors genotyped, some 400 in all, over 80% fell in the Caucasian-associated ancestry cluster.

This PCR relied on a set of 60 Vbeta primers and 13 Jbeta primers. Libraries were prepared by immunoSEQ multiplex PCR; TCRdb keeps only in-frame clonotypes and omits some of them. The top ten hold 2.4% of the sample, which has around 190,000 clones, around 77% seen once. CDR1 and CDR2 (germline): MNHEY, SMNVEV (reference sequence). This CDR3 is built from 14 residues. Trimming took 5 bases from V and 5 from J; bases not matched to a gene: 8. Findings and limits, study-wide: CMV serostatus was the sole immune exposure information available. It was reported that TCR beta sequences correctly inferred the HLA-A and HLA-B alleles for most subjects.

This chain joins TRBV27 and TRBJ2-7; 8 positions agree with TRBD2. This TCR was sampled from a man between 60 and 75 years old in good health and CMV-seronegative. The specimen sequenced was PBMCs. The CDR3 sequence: CASSPPGLGNEQYF. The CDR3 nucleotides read TGTGCCAGCAGTCCGCCGGGACTAGGAAACGAGCAGTACTTC.